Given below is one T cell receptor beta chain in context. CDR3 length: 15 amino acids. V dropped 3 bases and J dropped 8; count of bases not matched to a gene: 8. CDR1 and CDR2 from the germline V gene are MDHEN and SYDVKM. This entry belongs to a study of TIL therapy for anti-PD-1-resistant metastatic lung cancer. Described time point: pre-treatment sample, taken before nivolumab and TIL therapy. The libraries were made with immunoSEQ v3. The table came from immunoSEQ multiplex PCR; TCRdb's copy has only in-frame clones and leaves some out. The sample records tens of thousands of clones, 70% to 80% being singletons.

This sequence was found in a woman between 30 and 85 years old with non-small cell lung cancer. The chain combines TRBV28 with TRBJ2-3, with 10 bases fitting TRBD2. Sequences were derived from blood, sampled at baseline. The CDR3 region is CASSFAAGGFGTQYF. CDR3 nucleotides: TGTGCCAGCAGTTTTGCAGCGGGAGGGTTCGGTACGCAGTATTTT.